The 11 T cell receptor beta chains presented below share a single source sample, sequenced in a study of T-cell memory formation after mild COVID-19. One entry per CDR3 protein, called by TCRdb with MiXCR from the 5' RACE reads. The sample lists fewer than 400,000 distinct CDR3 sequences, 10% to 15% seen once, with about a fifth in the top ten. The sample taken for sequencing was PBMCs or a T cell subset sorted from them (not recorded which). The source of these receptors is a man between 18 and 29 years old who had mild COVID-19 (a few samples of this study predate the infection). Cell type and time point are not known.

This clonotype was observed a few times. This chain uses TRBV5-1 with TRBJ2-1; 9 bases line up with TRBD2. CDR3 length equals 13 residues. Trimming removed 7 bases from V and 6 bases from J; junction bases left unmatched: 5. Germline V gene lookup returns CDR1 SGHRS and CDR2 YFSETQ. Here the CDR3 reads CASSVAGVNEQFF. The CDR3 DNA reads TGCGCCAGCTCCGTAGCGGGGGTCAATGAGCAGTTCTTC. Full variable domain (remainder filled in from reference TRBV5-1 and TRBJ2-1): KAGVTQTPRYLIKTRGQQVTLSCSPISGHRSVSWYQQTPGQGLQFLFEYFSETQRNKGNFPGRFSGRQFSNSRSEMNVSTLELGDSALYLCASSVAGVNEQFFGPGTRLTVL.

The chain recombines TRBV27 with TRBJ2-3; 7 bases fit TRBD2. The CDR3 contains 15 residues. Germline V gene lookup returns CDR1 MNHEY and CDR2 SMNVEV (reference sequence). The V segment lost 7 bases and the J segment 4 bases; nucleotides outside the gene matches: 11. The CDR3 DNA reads TGTGCCAGCACCCCGATGGGGGGGGGGGCAGATACGCAGTATTTT. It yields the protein CASTPMGGGADTQYF.

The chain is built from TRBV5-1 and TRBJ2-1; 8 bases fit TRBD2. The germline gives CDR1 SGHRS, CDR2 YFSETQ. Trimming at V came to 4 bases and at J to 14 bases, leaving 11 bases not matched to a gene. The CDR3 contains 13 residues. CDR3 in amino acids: CASSPRGGLQEFF. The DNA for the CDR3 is TGCGCCAGCAGCCCCCGGGGGGGACTTCAGGAGTTCTTC.

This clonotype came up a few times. This chain's CDR3 is CASSQDPDRELFF. The CDR3 nucleotides are TGCGCCAGCAGCCAAGACCCGGACAGGGAGCTGTTTTTT. The chain recombines TRBV4-3 with TRBJ2-2; D is possibly TRBD1 (5 bases). In germline, CDR1 is LGHNA, CDR2 YSLEER. This CDR3 is built from 13 residues. Trimming left V 0 bases short and J 9 bases short, with 8 bases between.

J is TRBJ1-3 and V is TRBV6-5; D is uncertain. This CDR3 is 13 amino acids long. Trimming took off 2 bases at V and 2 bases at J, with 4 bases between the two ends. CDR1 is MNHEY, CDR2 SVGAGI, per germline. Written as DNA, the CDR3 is TGTGCCAGCAGTTACAAAGCTGGAAACACCATATATTTT. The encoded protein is CASSYKAGNTIYF.

CDR3 sequence (DNA): TGTGCCAGCAGCCAAGCGGTGGGATACCAGTACTTC. It encodes CASSQAVGYQYF. The rearrangement uses TRBV4-2 and TRBJ2-7; D gene ambiguous. Germline CDR1 is LGHNA and CDR2 is YNFKEQ. V was trimmed by 1 base and J by 10 bases, leaving 11 bases between them. CDR3 length equals 12 residues.

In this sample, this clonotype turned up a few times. The CDR3 DNA reads as TGTGCCAGCGATCTATCCGGGAGATTAATGAACACTGAAGCTTTCTTT. This translates into CASDLSGRLMNTEAFF. This chain joins TRBV7-9 and TRBJ1-1; D remains unclear. V dropped 8 bases and J dropped 0 bases, with 19 bases sitting between them. CDR1 and CDR2 (germline): SEHNR, FQNEAQ (reference sequence). The CDR3 consists of 16 residues.

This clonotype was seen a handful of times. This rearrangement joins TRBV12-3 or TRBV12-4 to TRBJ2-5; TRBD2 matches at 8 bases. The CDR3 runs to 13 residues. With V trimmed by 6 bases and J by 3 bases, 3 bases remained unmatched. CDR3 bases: TGTGCCAGCAGCCGGCGGGGGGAAGAGACCCAGTACTTC. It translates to CASSRRGEETQYF.

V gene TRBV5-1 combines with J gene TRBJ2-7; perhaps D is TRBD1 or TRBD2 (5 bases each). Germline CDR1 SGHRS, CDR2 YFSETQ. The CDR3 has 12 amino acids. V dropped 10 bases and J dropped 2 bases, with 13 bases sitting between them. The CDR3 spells CASGAGPYEQYF. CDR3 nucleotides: TGCGCCTCCGGGGCAGGACCCTACGAGCAGTACTTC.

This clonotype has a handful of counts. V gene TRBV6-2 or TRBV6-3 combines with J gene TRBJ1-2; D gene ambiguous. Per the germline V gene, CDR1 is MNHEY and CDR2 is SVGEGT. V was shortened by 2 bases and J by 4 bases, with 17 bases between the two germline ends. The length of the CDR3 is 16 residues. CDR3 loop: CASSYDEWEFGYGYTF. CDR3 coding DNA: TGTGCCAGCAGTTACGACGAGTGGGAGTTCGGCTATGGCTACACCTTC.

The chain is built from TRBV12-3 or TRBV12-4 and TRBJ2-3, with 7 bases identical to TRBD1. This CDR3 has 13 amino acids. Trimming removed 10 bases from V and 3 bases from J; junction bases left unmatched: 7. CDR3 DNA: TGTGCCATGGCTACAGGGGTAACAGATACGCAGTATTTT. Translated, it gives CAMATGVTDTQYF.